This T cell receptor beta chain comes out of a study of early T cells in non-severe SARS-CoV-2 infection. Unique molecular identifiers tagged individual cDNA molecules. TCRdb fed the 5' RACE reads into MiXCR, producing one record per CDR3 protein. Of about 97,000 distinct CDR3 sequences listed, 11% are singletons. This clonotype has ten or more counts. V dropped 8 bases and J dropped 2 bases, with 11 bases sitting between them. The CDR3 covers 13 residues. Germline CDR1 SGHAT, CDR2 FQNNGV. J is TRBJ2-3 and V is TRBV11-2; D may be TRBD2 (6 bases). The sequence was collected from an adult who was a healthcare worker with PCR-confirmed SARS-CoV-2 infection or an uninfected control (not recorded which). The sequences come from whole blood, collected at baseline. The CDR3 here is CASALAITDTQYF. Written as DNA, the CDR3 is TGTGCCAGCGCGCTAGCGATCACAGATACGCAGTATTTT.